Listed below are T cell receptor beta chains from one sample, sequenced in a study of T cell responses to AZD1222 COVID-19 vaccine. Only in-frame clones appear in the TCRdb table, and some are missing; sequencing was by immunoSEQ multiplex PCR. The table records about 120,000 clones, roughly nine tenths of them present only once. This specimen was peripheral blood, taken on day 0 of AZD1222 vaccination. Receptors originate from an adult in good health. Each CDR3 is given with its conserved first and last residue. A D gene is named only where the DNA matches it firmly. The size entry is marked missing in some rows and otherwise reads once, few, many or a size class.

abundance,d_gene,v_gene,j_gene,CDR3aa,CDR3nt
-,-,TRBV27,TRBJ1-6,CASSFGQSNSPLHF,TGTGCCAGCAGTTTCGGTCAGTCTAATTCACCCCTCCACTTT
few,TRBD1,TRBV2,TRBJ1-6,CASSDRDSPLHF,TGTGCCAGCAGCGACAGGGATTCACCCCTCCACTTT
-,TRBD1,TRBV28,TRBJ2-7,CASTRTGVYEQYF,TGTGCCAGCACCCGGACAGGAGTCTACGAGCAGTACTTC
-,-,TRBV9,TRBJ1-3,CASSVAEGRSSGNTIYF,TGTGCCAGCAGCGTAGCTGAAGGCAGGAGCTCTGGAAACACCATATATTTT
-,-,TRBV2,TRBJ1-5,CASSAAGPSNQPQHF,TGTGCCAGCAGCGCAGCAGGACCCAGCAATCAGCCCCAGCATTTT
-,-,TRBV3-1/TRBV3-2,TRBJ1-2,CASSQEGIGGSYGYTF,TGTGCCAGCAGCCAAGAGGGGATCGGAGGGTCCTATGGCTACACCTTC
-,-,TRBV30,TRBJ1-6,CAWRTGQVYNSPLHF,TGTGCCTGGAGAACGGGCCAGGTCTATAATTCACCCCTCCACTTT
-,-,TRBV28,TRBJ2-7,CASSLGRREDEQYF,TGTGCCAGCAGTCTGGGACGCCGAGAGGACGAGCAGTACTTC
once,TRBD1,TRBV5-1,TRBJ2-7,CASSSTGASEQYF,TGCGCCAGCAGCTCGACAGGGGCGTCCGAGCAGTACTTC
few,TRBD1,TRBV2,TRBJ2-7,CASGTGSYEQYF,TGTGCCAGCGGGACAGGATCCTACGAGCAGTACTTC
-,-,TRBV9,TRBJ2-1,CASSVVPGNNEQFF,TGTGCCAGCAGCGTAGTTCCTGGAAACAATGAGCAGTTCTTC
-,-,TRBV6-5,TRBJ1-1,CASSLGQGWNTEAFF,TGTGCCAGCAGTTTAGGGCAGGGGTGGAACACTGAAGCTTTCTTT
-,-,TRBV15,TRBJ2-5,CATSGRGETQYF,TGTGCCACCAGCGGACGTGGAGAGACCCAGTACTTC
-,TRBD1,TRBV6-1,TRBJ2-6,CASSEFGWTGGFSGANVLTF,TGTGCCAGCAGTGAATTCGGCTGGACAGGGGGTTTCTCTGGGGCCAACGTCCTGACTTTC
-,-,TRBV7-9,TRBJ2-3,CASSFGTSPSTDTQYF,TGTGCCAGCAGCTTCGGGACAAGCCCTAGCACAGATACGCAGTATTTT
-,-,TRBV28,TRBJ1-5,CASSFRGQPQHF,TGTGCCAGCAGTTTTAGAGGCCAGCCCCAGCATTTT
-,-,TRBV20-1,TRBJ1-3,CSAGVGNTIYF,TGCAGTGCAGGGGTTGGAAACACCATATATTTT